These 18 T cell receptor beta chains share one sample of origin, sequenced in a study of blood T cell repertoires in COVID-19. Only in-frame clones appear in the TCRdb table, and some are missing; sequencing was by immunoSEQ multiplex PCR. The table lists 360,000 or so clones, about 90% of them singletons. Sequencing was done on a sample of PBMCs or T cells enriched from blood (not recorded which). All receptors come from a young woman who had recovered from COVID-19.

This clone has just one count. The genes are TRBV21-1 and TRBJ2-7; no DNA check was done on the table's D call, TRBD2. TRBV21-1 is designated a pseudogene. This CDR3 is built from 15 residues. In DNA form, the CDR3 reads TGTGCCAGCAGCGCCCAGAGCGGGGAATCCTACGAGCAGTACTTC. It codes for CASSAQSGESYEQYF.

CDR3 amino acids: CASSYPGQGFQPQHF. In DNA, the CDR3 is TGTGCCAGCAGTTACCCCGGACAGGGCTTTCAGCCCCAGCATTTT. J is TRBJ1-5 and V is TRBV28, with 8 bases identical to TRBD1. Unmatched junction bases numbered 8, after V lost 4 bases and J lost 6 bases. This CDR3 has 15 amino acids. The germline gives CDR1 MDHEN, CDR2 SYDVKM.

This clone appeared once. V usage is TRBV6-5 and J usage is TRBJ2-2, with TRBD1 as a possible D gene (6 bases). Germline V gene lookup returns CDR1 MNHEY and CDR2 SVGAGI. Trimming left V 9 bases short and J 1 base short, with 9 bases between. The CDR3 sequence is 13 residues long. For the CDR3, the DNA is TGTGCCAGTAACAGGGAGAACACCGGGGAGCTGTTTTTT. It yields the protein CASNRENTGELFF.

The V and J genes are TRBV13 and TRBJ1-2, with a tentative D call TRBD1 (5 bases). Germline CDR1 is PRHDT and CDR2 is FYEKMQ (reference sequence). V was pared by 3 bases and J by 4 bases, with 15 bases between. This CDR3 has 15 amino acids. CDR3 in DNA: TGTGCCAGCAGCTTGGGTCTGCGACAGCCCTATGGCTACACCTTC. Translation gives CASSLGLRQPYGYTF.

The chain is built from TRBV9 and TRBJ1-1; a possible D gene is TRBD1 (6 bases). The CDR3 is 14 residues long. Germline V gene lookup returns CDR1 SGDLS and CDR2 YYNGEE. Between the trimmed V and J ends, which lost 0 bases and 4 bases, there was a span of 10 bases. The chain's CDR3 is CASSVGQVPTEAFF. The CDR3 nucleotides are TGTGCCAGCAGCGTAGGACAGGTACCCACTGAAGCTTTCTTT.

V and J are TRBV18 and TRBJ1-4; weak D call: TRBD1 (5 bases). Germline CDR1 reads KGHSH; CDR2 reads LQKENI. This CDR3 has 17 amino acids. V dropped 0 bases and J dropped 4 bases, with 15 bases sitting between them. CDR3 region: CASSPPGAGPINEKLFF. The CDR3 bases are TGTGCCAGCTCACCACCTGGGGCCGGTCCAATTAATGAAAAACTGTTTTTT.

The V and J genes are TRBV6-5 and TRBJ2-5, with no clear D. V was clipped by 7 bases and J by 2 bases, with 8 bases between them. Germline-derived CDR1 and CDR2 are MNHEY and SVGAGI. The CDR3 covers 12 residues. The CDR3 region is CASTSLQETQYF. The CDR3 region has the DNA TGTGCCAGCACTTCCCTACAAGAGACCCAGTACTTC.

The V and J genes are TRBV28 and TRBJ1-4; tentatively, D is TRBD1 (5 bases). Germline V CDR1 and CDR2: MDHEN, SYDVKM. Trimming cost V 7 bases and J 0 bases, with 21 bases left between them. This CDR3 has 18 residues. For the CDR3, the DNA is TGTGCCAGCACTCAAGGGGCATCAAACACTGCAACTAATGAAAAACTGTTTTTT. This codes for CASTQGASNTATNEKLFF.

This rearrangement joins TRBV5-1 to TRBJ2-5; D perhaps matches TRBD1 (6 bases). Germline CDR1 SGHRS, CDR2 YFSETQ. V lost 0 bases and J lost 1, with 10 bases in between. The CDR3 runs to 15 residues. The CDR3 sequence is CASSLDGQSQETQYF. The DNA for the CDR3 is TGCGCCAGCAGCTTGGATGGACAGAGCCAAGAGACCCAGTACTTC. The variable domain in full, completed from reference TRBV5-1 and TRBJ2-5, reads KAGVTQTPRYLIKTRGQQVTLSCSPISGHRSVSWYQQTPGQGLQFLFEYFSETQRNKGNFPGRFSGRQFSNSRSEMNVSTLELGDSALYLCASSLDGQSQETQYFGPGTRLLVL.

The chain uses TRBV20-1 and TRBJ2-7, with no clear D. CDR1 and CDR2 (germline): DFQATT, SNEGSKA (reference sequence). CDR3 length: 14 amino acids. The V and J ends lost 3 bases and 6 bases respectively, with 18 bases between them. The CDR3 protein is CSASTTSQAREQYF. CDR3 DNA: TGCAGTGCTAGTACCACCTCTCAGGCGCGCGAGCAGTACTTC.

The chain links TRBV29-1 to TRBJ2-1, with D unclear. The CDR3 runs to 14 residues. The V and J ends lost 7 bases and 2 bases respectively, with 15 bases between them. The germline V gene has CDR1 SQVTM and CDR2 ANQGSEA. The CDR3 nucleotides read TGCAGCGGTAAACTCATCCCCCCCTACAATGAGCAGTTCTTC. Its protein is CSGKLIPPYNEQFF.

This clone was counted only a few times. The chain joins TRBV19 to TRBJ2-2; 10 bases map to TRBD1. The CDR3 sequence is 15 residues long. Germline-derived CDR1 and CDR2 are LNHDA and SQIVND (reference sequence). The junction had 9 bases not matched to a gene; V was cut back by 10 bases and J by 4 bases. CDR3 nucleotides: TGTGCCACTAAACGCGGACAGGGGGTCACCGGGGAGCTGTTTTTT. This sequence encodes CATKRGQGVTGELFF.

This chain joins TRBV19 and TRBJ1-5; D is uncertain. V dropped 3 bases and J dropped 2 bases, with 11 bases sitting between them. Per germline, CDR1 LNHDA and CDR2 SQIVND (reference sequence). This CDR3 is 15 amino acids long. Here the CDR3 reads CASSMEGFGNQPQHF. In nucleotides, the CDR3 is TGTGCCAGTAGTATGGAGGGCTTTGGCAATCAGCCCCAGCATTTT.

This chain uses TRBV29-1 with TRBJ2-7, with 8 bases fitting TRBD1. This CDR3 region has 12 residues. Germline assignment: CDR1 SQVTM and CDR2 ANQGSEA. V lost 5 bases to trimming and J lost 4 bases; unmatched junction nucleotides: 4. DNA for the CDR3: TGCAGCGTTCGGGGACAGGATTACGAGCAGTACTTC. Protein sequence: CSVRGQDYEQYF.

V and J are TRBV25-1 and TRBJ2-3; no clear D. Trimming pared 1 base from V and 2 bases from J, leaving 10 bases between. Germline CDR1 and CDR2: MGHDK and SYGVNS. This CDR3 has 15 amino acids. CDR3 DNA sequence: TGTGCCAGCAGTGAATCCCTTACTTACACAGATACGCAGTATTTT. Residues: CASSESLTYTDTQYF.

This clone was recorded a few times. The gene calls are TRBV5-1 and TRBJ2-2; D not resolved. Germline assignment: CDR1 SGHRS and CDR2 YFSETQ. This CDR3 contains 13 residues. Trimming shortened V by 0 bases and J by 6 bases, and 6 bases separated the two germline ends. The CDR3 protein is CASSLDHPGELFF. The CDR3 DNA sequence: TGCGCCAGCAGCTTGGATCATCCCGGGGAGCTGTTTTTT.

This chain links TRBV15 with TRBJ1-1; 8 nucleotides line up with TRBD1. With 2 bases clipped from V and 5 bases from J, the junction kept 7 bases outside the gene matches. Looked up from germline, CDR1 is LNHNV and CDR2 is YYDKDF (reference sequence). The CDR3 length is 15 residues. The CDR3 sequence is CATSRPWTGSTEAFF. The CDR3, as DNA: TGTGCCACCAGCAGACCATGGACAGGGTCGACTGAAGCTTTCTTT.

This clone appeared a single time. The chain employs TRBV18 and TRBJ2-1; D is unclear. The CDR3 totals 15 residues. Germline CDR1 KGHSH, CDR2 LQKENI. With 1 base removed from V and 0 bases from J, the gap between germline ends came to 7 bases. CDR3 coding DNA: TGTGCCAGCTCACCACTCGGTAGCTCCTACAATGAGCAGTTCTTC. Protein sequence: CASSPLGSSYNEQFF.